This TCR beta chain was recovered during a study of T cell responses to AZD1222 COVID-19 vaccine. Study at large: Second-dose schedules of about 4 or about 12 weeks were combined. Overall study results and limits: Clonal diversity may have been underestimated, and the donors were mostly white British, with more females than males. Repertoires were obtained solely post-peak T cell response. In the spike-specific TCR repertoire, nearly half reportedly target unmutated variant regions.

Trimming shortened V by 0 bases and J by 0 bases, and 4 bases separated the two germline ends. Germline CDR1 reads SGHKS; CDR2 reads YYEKEE (reference sequence). This CDR3 has 14 amino acids. TCRdb keeps only in-frame clones here, not all; method: immunoSEQ multiplex PCR. The table shows approximately 110,000 clones, with 92% occurring only once. A word on this clone: Its antigen is not known.

The chain uses TRBV5-5 and TRBJ1-3, with no clear D. This TCR was recovered from an adult in good health. The specimen was peripheral blood, collected on day 0 of AZD1222 vaccination. The CDR3 region has the DNA TGTGCCAGCAGCTTGGGCAACTCTGGAAACACCATATATTTT. It translates to CASSLGNSGNTIYF.